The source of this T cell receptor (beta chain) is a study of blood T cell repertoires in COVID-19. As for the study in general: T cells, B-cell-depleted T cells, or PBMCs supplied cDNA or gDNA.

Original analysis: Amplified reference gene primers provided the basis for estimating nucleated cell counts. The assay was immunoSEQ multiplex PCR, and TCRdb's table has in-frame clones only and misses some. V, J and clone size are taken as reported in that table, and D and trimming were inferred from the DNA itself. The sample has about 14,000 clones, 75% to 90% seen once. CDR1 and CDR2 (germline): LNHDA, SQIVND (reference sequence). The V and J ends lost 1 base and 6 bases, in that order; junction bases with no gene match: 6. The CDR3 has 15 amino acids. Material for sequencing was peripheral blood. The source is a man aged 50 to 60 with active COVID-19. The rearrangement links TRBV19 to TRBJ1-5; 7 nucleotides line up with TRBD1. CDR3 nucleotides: TGTGCCAGTAGTATAGGAGGGGGCGAGGGTCAGCCCCAGCATTTT. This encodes CASSIGGGEGQPQHF.